Below, one T cell receptor (beta chain) is given with its context. The antigen remains unidentified. The record originates from a study of identical twins. Whole-study results and caveats: With beta out-of-frame sequences, excess sharing by twins was weaker. An excess of low generation probability was shown by twin-shared out-of-frame alpha sequences.

There are 17 residues in the CDR3. With 2 bases removed from V and 3 bases from J, the gap between germline ends came to 17 bases. Looked up from germline, CDR1 is LGHNA and CDR2 is YSLEER. TCRdb re-analysed the 5' RACE reads in MiXCR, keeping a single row per CDR3 protein. The table records hundreds of thousands of distinct CDR3 sequences, roughly 18% of them present only once. The same sample was also studied in work on T cells expressing NK-cell markers. From that report: Among the eight sequenced donors, seven tested HCMV-seropositive and one tested seronegative. Clarity on HCMV specificity was lacking for the expanded NKG2C+ T cell clones.

Sequencing used PBMCs. The receptor was isolated from a woman under 30 in good health. V is TRBV4-3 and J is TRBJ2-1, with a possible D match to TRBD1 (5 bases). The CDR3 here is CASSQRGFPLIYNEQFF. The CDR3 DNA sequence: TGCGCCAGCAGCCAAAGGGGATTTCCCTTAATCTACAATGAGCAGTTCTTC.